This entry lists 29 T cell receptor beta chains sequenced from one sample in a study of shared clonotypes between healthy human individuals. Only in-frame clones appear in the TCRdb table, and some are missing; sequencing was by immunoSEQ multiplex PCR. The profile shows 2 million to 2.5 million clones, approximately 90% of them singletons. Sample: naive CD4+ T cells from PBMCs. Subset noted: CD45RA+ positively selected. The receptors here all came from a man aged 18 to 29 in good health. Some clones in this sample may be carry-over from other donors' samples.

The V call is TRBV6-5, the J call TRBJ2-5; TRBD1 aligns across 7 bases. The germline CDR1 and CDR2 sequences are MNHEY and SVGAGI. V dropped 6 bases and J dropped 7; count of bases not matched to a gene: 8. This CDR3 is 13 amino acids long. The CDR3 region is CASSPDRVGTQYF. CDR3 nucleotide sequence: TGTGCCAGCAGCCCCGACAGGGTGGGGACCCAGTACTTC.

The chain employs TRBV6-5 and TRBJ2-6; D not resolved. V lost 4 bases and J 0 bases, leaving 7 bases between the germline ends. CDR3 length: 15 residues. Germline assignment: CDR1 MNHEY and CDR2 SVGAGI. CDR3 DNA: TGTGCCAGCAGTTCATGGGGCTCTGGGGCCAACGTCCTGACTTTC. Its translation is CASSSWGSGANVLTF.

This chain joins TRBV7-9 and TRBJ1-2; a possible D gene is TRBD1 (6 bases). Trimming left V 2 bases short and J 8 bases short, with 12 bases between. Germline V CDR1 and CDR2: SEHNR, FQNEAQ (reference sequence). The CDR3 extends over 13 amino acids. The CDR3 DNA sequence: TGTGCCAGCAGCTTAATCGGGGGCCAAGGCTACACCTTC. It translates to CASSLIGGQGYTF.

A remark on this clone: In the same sample, other DNA sequences code for this CDR3. The chain recombines TRBV5-6 with TRBJ2-1; D may be TRBD2 (6 bases). V was pared by 0 bases and J by 2 bases, with 12 bases between. This CDR3 region has 16 residues. Germline V gene lookup returns CDR1 SGHDT and CDR2 YYEEEE. The CDR3 nucleotides read TGTGCCAGCAGCTTGGCCCGCGGGGCTACCTACAATGAGCAGTTCTTC. It translates to CASSLARGATYNEQFF. The full variable domain, completed using reference TRBV5-6 and TRBJ2-1, is DAGVTQSPTHLIKTRGQQVTLRCSPKSGHDTVSWYQQALGQGPQFIFQYYEEEERQRGNFPDRFSGHQFPNYSSELNVNALLLGDSALYLCASSLARGATYNEQFFGPGTRLTVL.

This clone turned up a few times. This same CDR3 is encoded by further DNA sequences in the sample. This rearrangement joins TRBV2 to TRBJ2-1; 11 bases are a match to TRBD2. Germline V lookup: CDR1 SNHLY, CDR2 FYNNEI. The J segment lost 3 bases and the V segment lost 6 bases, leaving 1 base of the junction unmatched. This CDR3 has 14 amino acids. Here the CDR3 reads CASSGTSGYNEQFF. DNA for the CDR3: TGTGCCAGCAGCGGGACTAGCGGCTACAATGAGCAGTTCTTC.

This clone was observed once. The chain links TRBV28 to TRBJ2-3, with 12 positions matching TRBD2. The CDR3 sequence is 18 residues long. J gave up 2 bases and V 6 bases, and 12 bases lay outside the gene matches. The germline CDR1 and CDR2 sequences are MDHEN and SYDVKM. In DNA, the CDR3 is TGTGCCAGCAGCATCTGGGGTCTAGCGGGAGGGTCCACAGATACGCAGTATTTT. Translating it yields CASSIWGLAGGSTDTQYF.

The table lists this clone with a count of one. The chain combines TRBV6-1 with TRBJ2-7, with a tentative D call TRBD1 (6 bases). V was shortened by 1 base and J by 0 bases, with 10 bases between the two germline ends. Germline V gives CDR1 MNHNS, CDR2 SASEGT. This CDR3 is 15 amino acids long. The CDR3 spells CASSEVGQRSYEQYF. The CDR3 region has the DNA TGTGCCAGCAGTGAAGTGGGACAACGCTCCTACGAGCAGTACTTC.

A note on this clone: Other DNA sequences in the same sample also yield this CDR3. The genes are TRBV2 and TRBJ1-5, with D maybe TRBD1 (6 bases). The CDR3 consists of 14 residues. CDR1 SNHLY and CDR2 FYNNEI come from the germline V gene. V lost 4 bases, J lost 1 base, and 8 bases lay in between. The CDR3, as DNA: TGTGCCAGCAGTGTAGGGGGGAGCAATCAGCCCCAGCATTTT. This encodes CASSVGGSNQPQHF.

This clone has more than one count but fewer than ten. This chain uses TRBV25-1 with TRBJ1-1; D is possibly TRBD1 (6 bases). Deletions cut 6 bases from V and 8 bases from J, with 16 bases between. Germline CDR1 and CDR2: MGHDK and SYGVNS. CDR3 length equals 13 residues. The CDR3 is CASRLLNQGEAFF. Written as DNA, the CDR3 is TGTGCCAGCAGACTCCTAAACCAGGGGGAAGCTTTCTTT.

The rearrangement uses TRBV6-1 and TRBJ1-2; D unclear. Trimming pared 4 bases from V and 5 bases from J, leaving 17 bases between. This CDR3 is built from 15 residues. Germline V CDR1 and CDR2: MNHNS, SASEGT. The chain's CDR3 is CASSAVKAESYGYTF. CDR3 coding DNA: TGTGCCAGCAGTGCGGTCAAGGCAGAATCTTATGGCTACACCTTC.

This clone was counted once. The chain links TRBV28 to TRBJ2-7; 10 bases map to TRBD2. CDR3 length equals 16 residues. Germline CDR1 is MDHEN and CDR2 is SYDVKM. Trimming took 6 bases from V and 2 from J; bases not matched to a gene: 10. CDR3 loop: CASSWITSGTPYEQYF. The CDR3 DNA is TGTGCCAGCAGCTGGATTACTAGCGGGACCCCCTACGAGCAGTACTTC.

The chain combines TRBV28 with TRBJ2-1; TRBD2 might be the D (6 bases). The CDR3 loop spans 16 amino acids. V lost 3 bases to trimming and J lost 2 bases, with 14 bases between them. The germline gives CDR1 MDHEN, CDR2 SYDVKM. For the CDR3, the DNA is TGTGCCAGCAGTTTCCAGCGGGTCCGGGCCTACAATGAGCAGTTCTTC. The encoded protein is CASSFQRVRAYNEQFF. The full variable domain, rest sourced from reference TRBV28 and TRBJ2-1, is DVKVTQSSRYLVKRTGEKVFLECVQDMDHENMFWYRQDPGLGLRLIYFSYDVKMKEKGDIPEGYSVSREKKERFSLILESASTNQTSMYLCASSFQRVRAYNEQFFGPGTRLTVL.

This clone was picked up one time. The J gene is TRBJ2-5, the V gene TRBV5-1, with a tentative D call TRBD1 (6 bases). Germline CDR1 and CDR2: SGHRS and YFSETQ. V was cut by 5 bases and J by 5 bases, with 13 bases left in between. CDR3 length: 13 residues. The CDR3 reads CASRFDRIETQYF. The CDR3 DNA sequence: TGCGCCAGCAGATTCGACAGGATCGAGACCCAGTACTTC.

A remark on this clone: Other DNA sequences within the sample encode an identical CDR3. The chain links TRBV28 to TRBJ1-5; the D is unclear. The length of the CDR3 is 12 residues. Germline V gene data show CDR1 as MDHEN and CDR2 as SYDVKM. The ends were cut back, 6 bases at V and 4 bases at J, with 7 bases in the middle. The CDR3, as DNA: TGTGCCAGCAGCCTGTGGAATCAGCCCCAGCATTTT. It codes for CASSLWNQPQHF.

A single count supports this clone. The rearrangement uses TRBV27 and TRBJ2-2, with TRBD2 identical over 7 bases. This CDR3 comprises 13 residues. CDR1 and CDR2 from the germline V gene are MNHEY and SMNVEV (reference sequence). The ends lost 8 bases at V and 7 bases at J; junction bases unmatched: 7. The CDR3 reads CASQRLAGGELFF. The CDR3 coding sequence is TGTGCCAGCCAACGACTAGCTGGCGGGGAGCTGTTTTTT.

This chain joins TRBV5-1 and TRBJ2-7; maybe TRBD1 (5 bases). The CDR3 has 15 amino acids. CDR1 is SGHRS and CDR2 is YFSETQ in the germline V gene. Trimming stripped 4 bases from V and 0 bases from J, with 14 bases between. CDR3 sequence reads: CASSPVGHCSYEQYF. CDR3 DNA sequence: TGCGCCAGCAGCCCGGTTGGACACTGCTCCTACGAGCAGTACTTC.

The CDR3 loop reads CATSRVSGAEQFF. CDR3 nucleotides: TGTGCCACCAGCAGAGTCTCGGGGGCGGAGCAGTTCTTC. The chain recombines TRBV15 with TRBJ2-1; D assignment may be TRBD1 or TRBD2 (6 bases each). V was pared by 1 base and J by 10 bases, with 11 bases between. The CDR3 consists of 13 residues. Germline V lookup: CDR1 LNHNV, CDR2 YYDKDF (reference sequence).

J is TRBJ2-1 and V is TRBV5-4; 7 bases match TRBD2. The CDR3 contains 15 residues. The V gene's germline CDR1 is SGHNT and CDR2 YYREEE (reference sequence). After removal of 0 bases from V and 4 bases from J, the junction contained 4 bases not matched to a gene. This CDR3 reads CASSLASSGYNEQFF. DNA of the CDR3: TGTGCCAGCAGCTTGGCGTCTAGCGGATACAATGAGCAGTTCTTC.

This rearrangement joins TRBV7-2 to TRBJ2-5; 8 positions match TRBD1. This CDR3 is 15 amino acids long. Germline CDR1 SGHTA, CDR2 FQGNSA. The V gene end was trimmed by 5 bases and the J gene end by 4 bases; junction bases not matched to a gene: 9. DNA for the CDR3: TGTGCCAGCAGCCCCCGAAGGACAGGGCGAGAGACCCAGTACTTC. Its protein product is CASSPRRTGRETQYF.

The chain couples TRBV6-1 to TRBJ2-7; 8 positions agree with TRBD1. Trimming at V came to 4 bases and at J to 8 bases, leaving 4 bases not matched to a gene. CDR3 size: 12 residues. Germline values: CDR1 MNHNS, CDR2 SASEGT. DNA of the CDR3: TGTGCCAGCAGTGCGGACAGGGATCAGCAGTACTTC. Its protein is CASSADRDQQYF.

This chain connects TRBV7-2 to TRBJ2-1, with 8 bases identical to TRBD2. The CDR3 consists of 16 residues. Trimming at V came to 5 bases and at J to 2 bases, leaving 8 bases not matched to a gene. Germline CDR1 and CDR2: SGHTA and FQGNSA. The CDR3 DNA follows: TGTGCCAGCAGCATGGACGGGACTAGACCCTACAATGAGCAGTTCTTC. It yields the protein CASSMDGTRPYNEQFF.

V gene TRBV5-1 combines with J gene TRBJ2-2; TRBD2 agrees at 7 bases. The ends lost 1 base at V and 8 bases at J; junction bases unmatched: 8. The CDR3 length is 15 residues. Per the germline V gene, CDR1 is SGHRS and CDR2 is YFSETQ. CDR3 region: CASSLSRGSQGELFF. CDR3 DNA sequence: TGCGCCAGCAGCTTGTCTCGCGGGAGTCAGGGGGAGCTGTTTTTT.

V usage is TRBV10-3 and J usage is TRBJ1-2, with 9 bases fitting TRBD1. Per germline, CDR1 ENHRY and CDR2 SYGVKD. The CDR3 consists of 14 residues. V lost 8 bases to trimming and J lost 8 bases; unmatched junction nucleotides: 12. The CDR3 reads CAIEGTGMSVGYTF. The CDR3 DNA follows: TGTGCCATCGAGGGGACAGGGATGTCGGTAGGCTACACCTTC.

The V and J genes are TRBV5-1 and TRBJ1-2; TRBD1 matches 9 bases. Germline CDR1 reads SGHRS; CDR2 reads YFSETQ. The CDR3 sequence is 14 residues long. V lost 4 bases, J lost 6 bases, and 7 bases stayed unmatched. The CDR3 protein is CASSHGQGRDGYTF. CDR3 DNA: TGCGCCAGCAGCCACGGACAGGGGAGGGATGGCTACACCTTC.

In the case of this clone: Other DNA sequences in this specimen translate into the identical CDR3. The chain joins TRBV18 to TRBJ1-3; D gene uncertain. CDR3 length: 14 residues. Trimming took off 1 base at V and 0 bases at J, with 4 bases between the two ends. Looked up from germline, CDR1 is KGHSH and CDR2 is LQKENI. CDR3 nucleotide sequence: TGTGCCAGCTCACCACTGGGCTCTGGAAACACCATATATTTT. Protein: CASSPLGSGNTIYF.

The chain employs TRBV15 and TRBJ2-7, with TRBD2 identical over 9 bases. V dropped 3 bases and J dropped 3; count of bases not matched to a gene: 27. Germline CDR1 LNHNV, CDR2 YYDKDF (reference sequence). CDR3 length: 22 amino acids. The CDR3 here is CATSRTTAKGLATTQENYEQYF. The CDR3 nucleotides are TGTGCCACCAGCAGGACCACGGCGAAAGGACTAGCGACTACACAAGAGAACTACGAGCAGTACTTC.

The chain recombines TRBV4-1 with TRBJ2-7; 7 bases match TRBD2. V was pared by 0 bases and J by 2 bases, with 4 bases of the junction left unmatched. CDR3 length equals 15 residues. CDR1 and CDR2 from the germline V gene are MGHRA and YSYEKL. The CDR3 coding sequence is TGCGCCAGCAGCCAAGATGCGGGAGCCACCTACGAGCAGTACTTC. Amino acids: CASSQDAGATYEQYF.

The chain links TRBV11-2 to TRBJ2-3; 12 nucleotides agree with TRBD2. The germline V gene encodes CDR1 SGHAT and CDR2 FQNNGV. CDR3 length: 16 residues. V lost 5 bases and J lost 1; bases outside the gene matches: 4. The CDR3 DNA is TGTGCCAGCAGCATCCGACTAGCGGGGGGCACAGATACGCAGTATTTT. This sequence encodes CASSIRLAGGTDTQYF. Full variable domain (missing parts from reference TRBV11-2 and TRBJ2-3): EAGVAQSPRYKIIEKRQSVAFWCNPISGHATLYWYQQILGQGPKLLIQFQNNGVVDDSQLPKDRFSAERLKGVDSTLKIQPAKLEDSAVYLCASSIRLAGGTDTQYFGPGTRLTVL.

The V call is TRBV27, the J call TRBJ1-4; TRBD1 matches at 11 bases. The length of the CDR3 is 15 residues. CDR1 MNHEY and CDR2 SMNVEV come from the germline V gene (reference sequence). V was pared by 8 bases and J by 6 bases, with 8 bases of the junction left unmatched. The CDR3 coding sequence is TGTGCCAGCGGCCGGGACAGGGGGGGAGATGAAAAACTGTTTTTT. It codes for CASGRDRGGDEKLFF.